The rows below give T cell receptor beta chains drawn from one sample of a study of read filtering for tumor transcriptome and immune sequencing. TCRdb reprocessed the reads with MiXCR, giving one entry per CDR3 protein. Of over 50,000 distinct CDR3 sequences in the sample, around 21% were seen once. Sequencing used a population of CD138-negative cells sorted from bone marrow. Every receptor here comes from a donor aged 40 or older with multiple myeloma. Each CDR3 is given with its conserved first and last residue. D genes are given only for firm matches. Where a row states a size, it is once, few, many or the class of an expanded clone; other rows omit it.

>TRBV29-1|many|.|TRBJ2-2|12
CSGLGDTGELFF
TGCAGCGGGTTAGGGGACACCGGGGAGCTGTTTTTT
>TRBV28|many|TRBD2|TRBJ2-4|17
CASSYGLAGGAKNIQYF
TGTGCCAGCAGCTACGGACTAGCGGGAGGAGCCAAAAACATTCAGTACTTC
>TRBV20-1|many|TRBD2|TRBJ2-1|14
CSAAPGLAGAEQFF
TGCAGTGCTGCCCCGGGACTAGCGGGAGCGGAGCAGTTCTTC
>TRBV5-1|.|TRBD1|TRBJ1-2|15
CASSNTGASTCGYTF
TGCGCCAGCAGCAACACAGGGGCGTCTACCTGTGGCTACACCTTC
>TRBV7-6|.|.|TRBJ2-3|13
CASSFQETDTQYF
TGTGCCAGCAGCTTTCAGGAGACAGATACGCAGTATTTT
>TRBV12-3/TRBV12-4|many|.|TRBJ2-7|13
CASSLTGEDEQYF
TGTGCCAGCAGTCTCACAGGGGAGGACGAGCAGTACTTC
>TRBV12-3/TRBV12-4|.|TRBD2|TRBJ2-5|18
CASRNQGLAGDAWETQYF
TGTGCCAGCAGGAATCAAGGACTAGCGGGAGACGCGTGGGAGACCCAGTACTTC
>TRBV11-3|many|.|TRBJ2-1|12
CASSLMANEQFF
TGTGCCAGCAGCCTGATGGCCAATGAGCAGTTCTTC
>TRBV5-1|.|TRBD1|TRBJ2-3|17
CASSSSGDRGPGDTQYF
TGCGCCAGCAGCTCATCCGGGGACAGGGGGCCTGGAGATACGCAGTATTTT
>TRBV20-1|.|.|TRBJ1-5|14
CSVRSGTHNQPQHF
TGCAGTGTTAGATCAGGGACTCACAATCAGCCCCAGCATTTT
>TRBV5-1|many|.|TRBJ2-2|15
CASSSTPGATGELFF
TGCGCCAGCAGCTCCACGCCGGGTGCCACCGGGGAGCTGTTTTTT
>TRBV9|many|.|TRBJ1-6|13
CASGVEVGSPLHF
TGTGCCAGCGGAGTAGAAGTGGGTTCACCCCTCCACTTT
>TRBV3-1|many|.|TRBJ1-1|14
CASTRDIMNTEAFF
TGTGCCAGCACCCGGGACATCATGAACACTGAAGCTTTCTTT
>TRBV19|many|TRBD2|TRBJ2-1|11
CASIGGSAQFF
TGTGCCAGTATCGGGGGGAGTGCGCAGTTCTTC
>TRBV11-2|few|.|TRBJ2-7|16
CASSLAPAESLYEQYF
TGTGCCAGCAGCTTAGCCCCGGCCGAGTCTCTCTACGAGCAGTACTTC
>TRBV20-1|.|.|TRBJ1-1|14
CSASGGLGGTEAFF
TGCAGTGCTAGTGGTGGCTTAGGTGGGACTGAAGCTTTCTTT
>TRBV19|many|TRBD2|TRBJ2-1|13
CAIRDGGRNEQFF
TGTGCCATTCGGGACGGGGGGAGGAATGAGCAGTTCTTC
>TRBV4-1|many|.|TRBJ1-6|15
CASSHETGNNSPLHF
TGCGCCAGCAGCCATGAAACAGGGAATAATTCACCCCTCCACTTT
>TRBV19|few|TRBD2|TRBJ2-1|15
CASTLRVAGGNEQFF
TGTGCCAGTACCCTCCGGGTAGCGGGGGGTAATGAGCAGTTCTTC